The clone carrying this T cell receptor (beta chain) showed up just a few times. The antigen remains unidentified. The record originates from a study of PD-L1 blockade in urothelial cancer. Overall study: Patients had undergone 0 to 3 prior chemotherapy regimens. After treatment start, blood was analyzed at 3 weeks (second dose) and at 6 weeks. Each blood sample yielded a median of 141,255 T cells.

This CDR3 comprises 14 residues. V shed 5 bases and J shed 5 bases, with 15 bases lying between them. Germline V gene lookup returns CDR1 SGHTA and CDR2 FQGNSA. Sequencing used immunoSEQ multiplex PCR; TCRdb keeps in-frame clones, though not all of them. The sample carries 35,000 to 45,000 clones, roughly 80% recorded once. As to time point: peripheral blood 6 weeks after treatment start. Overall study results and limits: At the 3-week point, tumor-associated blood clones expanded more in durable-benefit patients.

This specimen was PBMCs, taken around atezolizumab (anti-PD-L1) treatment. V gene TRBV7-2 combines with J gene TRBJ2-5; no clear D. The TCR originated in a man between 40 and 49 years old with urothelial cancer. The CDR3 reads CASSNAQLVETQYF. CDR3 nucleotide sequence: TGTGCCAGCAGCAACGCCCAGCTAGTGGAGACCCAGTACTTC.